A selection of T cell receptor beta chains follows, all from one sample in a study of T cells in Graves' hyperthyroidism and ophthalmopathy. Each CDR3 protein is one row after TCRdb ran MiXCR on the multiplex PCR reads. Found here are 350,000 to 450,000 distinct CDR3 sequences, around 15% of them singletons; the top ten hold around 30%. Specimen: blood. These receptors were obtained from a man between 45 and 60 years old with Graves' ophthalmopathy. Both conserved end residues are part of each CDR3. A D gene is named only where the DNA matches it firmly. Some rows have no size entry. The others give once, few or many, or a class for an expanded clone.

v_call,d_call,clone_size,j_call,cdr3_aa,cdr3_nt
TRBV28,NA,many,TRBJ1-1,CASRPGTGNTEAFF,TGTGCCAGCAGGCCCGGGACTGGGAACACTGAAGCTTTCTTT
TRBV3-1,NA,many,TRBJ1-2,CASSPVLRTVNYGYTF,TGTGCCAGCAGCCCCGTACTCCGGACGGTTAACTATGGCTACACCTTC
TRBV5-5,NA,many,TRBJ2-3,CASSLVDGFTDTQYF,TGTGCCAGCAGCTTGGTTGACGGGTTCACAGATACGCAGTATTTT
TRBV28,TRBD1,many,TRBJ1-1,CASRLQGSTEAFF,TGTGCCAGCAGATTACAGGGGAGCACTGAAGCTTTCTTT
TRBV20-1,NA,many,TRBJ2-7,CSARGLIGSYEQYF,TGCAGTGCTAGAGGGCTGATCGGGAGCTACGAGCAGTACTTC
TRBV11-1,NA,NA,TRBJ2-7,CASADTTYEQYF,TGTGCCAGCGCTGACACCACCTACGAGCAGTACTTC
TRBV12-3/TRBV12-4,NA,many,TRBJ2-7,CASRSVGANYEQYF,TGTGCCAGTCGATCAGTTGGGGCTAACTACGAGCAGTACTTC
TRBV11-2,TRBD2,many,TRBJ2-7,CASSLVAGTSRVEQYF,TGTGCCAGCAGCTTAGTGGCCGGGACTAGCAGGGTCGAGCAGTACTTC
TRBV9,NA,few,TRBJ2-1,CASSVEASSYNEQFF,TGTGCCAGCAGCGTAGAGGCAAGCTCCTACAATGAGCAGTTCTTC
TRBV24-1,TRBD2,few,TRBJ2-2,CATSDRGGKGHTGELFF,TGTGCCACCAGTGATCGCGGGGGAAAAGGGCACACCGGGGAGCTGTTTTTT
TRBV2,TRBD1,many,TRBJ2-1,CASRGPDRSSYNEQFF,TGTGCCAGCAGGGGCCCGGACAGGAGCTCCTACAATGAGCAGTTCTTC
TRBV7-6,TRBD2,few,TRBJ2-5,CASSLTAGVPETQYF,TGTGCCAGCAGCTTAACGGCGGGAGTCCCCGAGACCCAGTACTTC
TRBV7-6,NA,many,TRBJ2-1,CASSSRDLSYNEQFF,TGTGCCAGCAGCTCCCGGGACTTGTCCTACAATGAGCAGTTCTTC
TRBV4-2,TRBD2,many,TRBJ2-2,CASSQLGHGGRANTGELFF,TGTGCCAGCAGCCAGCTGGGTCATGGCGGGAGGGCCAACACCGGGGAGCTGTTTTTT
TRBV18,NA,many,TRBJ2-3,CASSPGGTDTQYF,TGTGCCAGCTCACCCGGTGGCACAGATACGCAGTATTTT
TRBV11-1,NA,many,TRBJ2-3,CASSPQGMEDTDTQYF,TGTGCCAGCAGCCCCCAAGGGATGGAAGACACAGATACGCAGTATTTT
TRBV7-3,NA,few,TRBJ2-7,CASSPGRHYEQYF,TGTGCCAGCAGCCCCGGACGTCACTACGAGCAGTACTTC
TRBV5-1,TRBD1,NA,TRBJ1-3,CASSYDRVRSGNTIYF,TGCGCCAGCAGCTACGACAGGGTTAGGTCTGGAAACACCATATATTTT
TRBV3-1,NA,many,TRBJ2-7,CASSQGTHEQYF,TGTGCCAGCAGCCAAGGAACCCACGAGCAGTACTTC
TRBV7-9,TRBD2,few,TRBJ2-1,CASSYSLREGSYNEQFF,TGTGCCAGCAGCTATAGCCTGCGGGAGGGCTCCTACAATGAGCAGTTCTTC
TRBV29-1,NA,many,TRBJ2-5,CSVEGVGDQVGETQYF,TGCAGCGTTGAGGGAGTCGGGGACCAAGTGGGAGAGACCCAGTACTTC
TRBV3-1,NA,many,TRBJ2-3,CASSQELGSDTQYF,TGTGCCAGCAGCCAAGAGCTGGGGTCAGATACGCAGTATTTT
TRBV20-1,NA,NA,TRBJ2-1,CSAREGAGWDSNEQFF,TGCAGTGCTAGAGAGGGGGCAGGGTGGGATTCCAATGAGCAGTTCTTC
TRBV12-3/TRBV12-4,NA,many,TRBJ1-2,CASRGSGHPGYTF,TGTGCCAGCAGAGGATCAGGGCACCCTGGCTACACCTTC
TRBV5-1,TRBD2,many,TRBJ2-7,CASSPGLAGGPSYEQYF,TGCGCCAGCAGCCCGGGACTAGCGGGAGGGCCCTCCTACGAGCAGTACTTC
TRBV7-2,NA,NA,TRBJ1-1,CASSSSTGTPVSEAFF,TGTGCCAGCAGCTCTTCGACCGGGACACCTGTCTCCGAAGCTTTCTTT
TRBV6-1,TRBD2,many,TRBJ2-1,CASSDTIAGTYNEQFF,TGTGCCAGCAGTGACACCATAGCGGGAACCTACAATGAGCAGTTCTTC
TRBV9,TRBD2,many,TRBJ2-5,CASSVGLAGEETQYF,TGTGCCAGCAGCGTAGGGCTAGCGGGAGAAGAGACCCAGTACTTC
TRBV28,TRBD1,many,TRBJ2-7,CASSLGDRGRPVEQYF,TGTGCCAGCAGTTTAGGGGACAGGGGGCGGCCGGTTGAGCAGTACTTC
TRBV12-5,TRBD2,NA,TRBJ2-5,CASGSGLAMTQYF,TGTGCTAGTGGTTCGGGACTAGCCATGACCCAGTACTTC
TRBV27,TRBD1,many,TRBJ2-1,CASSFVGQGHEQFF,TGTGCCAGCAGTTTCGTGGGACAGGGCCATGAGCAGTTCTTC
TRBV5-1,TRBD2,many,TRBJ2-1,CASSLAATSGGYNEQFF,TGCGCCAGCAGCTTGGCTGCAACTAGCGGGGGGTACAATGAGCAGTTCTTC
TRBV12-3/TRBV12-4,NA,many,TRBJ1-3,CASSSPTGMGNTIYF,TGTGCCAGCAGTTCCCCGACTGGGATGGGAAACACCATATATTTT
TRBV11-2,NA,NA,TRBJ2-2,CASSHRQNTGELFF,TGTGCCAGCAGCCACCGACAGAACACCGGGGAGCTGTTTTTT
TRBV13,NA,few,TRBJ2-7,CASSTGFSIEQYF,TGTGCCAGCAGCACAGGGTTTTCTATCGAGCAGTACTTC
TRBV7-8,NA,many,TRBJ2-2,CASSPSHDTGELFF,TGTGCCAGCAGCCCTAGCCATGATACCGGGGAGCTGTTTTTT
TRBV6-1,NA,NA,TRBJ2-1,CASSDFFGSNNEQFF,TGTGCCAGCAGTGATTTTTTTGGATCCAACAATGAGCAGTTCTTC
TRBV7-8,NA,many,TRBJ1-5,CASSFRDQPQHF,TGTGCCAGCAGCTTCAGGGATCAGCCCCAGCATTTT
TRBV5-1,NA,many,TRBJ2-5,CASSLEGSRYPETQYF,TGCGCCAGCAGCTTGGAGGGGTCCCGTTACCCCGAGACCCAGTACTTC
TRBV18,NA,many,TRBJ1-1,CASSPRGGLNTEAFF,TGTGCCAGCTCACCCCGCGGTGGCTTGAACACTGAAGCTTTCTTT
TRBV19,NA,NA,TRBJ1-6,CASRRGSSYNSPLHF,TGTGCCAGTAGAAGGGGGAGCTCCTATAATTCACCCCTCCACTTT
TRBV5-1,TRBD1,NA,TRBJ2-3,CASSTQGARTQYF,TGCGCCAGCAGCACACAGGGGGCGCGTACGCAGTATTTT
TRBV30,NA,many,TRBJ2-3,CASARRGGTDTQYF,TGTGCCAGCGCCAGGCGCGGGGGCACAGATACGCAGTATTTT
TRBV18,NA,many,TRBJ2-5,CASAWPGERETQYF,TGTGCCAGCGCCTGGCCGGGGGAAAGAGAGACCCAGTACTTC
TRBV27,NA,few,TRBJ2-1,CASSSPTRRRNEQFF,TGTGCCAGCAGTTCCCCGACTAGGCGAAGGAATGAGCAGTTCTTC
TRBV15,NA,many,TRBJ2-4,CATSRDLGRTGIQYF,TGTGCCACCAGCAGAGATCTGGGCAGAACGGGCATTCAGTACTTC
TRBV6-6,NA,many,TRBJ2-7,CASSYPPHYEQYF,TGTGCCAGCAGTTACCCCCCGCACTACGAGCAGTACTTC
TRBV20-1,TRBD2,many,TRBJ2-3,CSALAGGPKQYF,TGCAGTGCTCTAGCGGGAGGCCCCAAGCAGTATTTT
TRBV13,NA,many,TRBJ2-1,CASSFLGRNEQFF,TGTGCCAGCAGCTTCTTGGGGAGAAATGAGCAGTTCTTC
TRBV10-3,TRBD1,many,TRBJ1-1,CAISGPPGQGTLNTEAFF,TGTGCCATCAGTGGCCCTCCGGGACAGGGTACCTTGAACACTGAAGCTTTCTTT
TRBV6-1,TRBD1,few,TRBJ2-1,CASRGQSSYNEQFF,TGTGCCAGCAGGGGACAGAGCTCCTACAATGAGCAGTTCTTC
TRBV15,NA,many,TRBJ1-5,CATSFPPGVSKLGNQPQHF,TGTGCCACCAGCTTCCCACCGGGGGTGTCAAAGCTTGGCAATCAGCCCCAGCATTTT
TRBV11-3,NA,NA,TRBJ2-7,CASSLRNLMSSYEQYF,TGTGCCAGCAGCTTAAGGAACCTAATGTCATCCTACGAGCAGTACTTC
TRBV2,NA,many,TRBJ1-1,CASRPFRDNTEAFF,TGTGCCAGCAGGCCCTTCAGGGATAACACTGAAGCTTTCTTT
TRBV6-2/TRBV6-3,NA,many,TRBJ2-1,CASSSDVHNEQFF,TGTGCCAGCAGTAGCGACGTACACAATGAGCAGTTCTTC
TRBV27,NA,many,TRBJ2-1,CASSLPSLNEQFF,TGTGCCAGCAGTTTACCAAGTCTCAATGAGCAGTTCTTC
TRBV9,TRBD2,NA,TRBJ2-1,CASSPPSSGRAGEQFF,TGTGCCAGCAGCCCCCCCTCCAGCGGGAGGGCCGGCGAGCAGTTCTTC
TRBV27,TRBD2,NA,TRBJ2-7,CASSITPGTSHEQYF,TGTGCCAGCAGTATAACCCCAGGGACTAGCCACGAGCAGTACTTC
TRBV24-1,TRBD1,many,TRBJ2-2,CATSDPDRGPFFGELFF,TGTGCCACCAGTGACCCGGACAGGGGGCCGTTTTTCGGGGAGCTGTTTTTT